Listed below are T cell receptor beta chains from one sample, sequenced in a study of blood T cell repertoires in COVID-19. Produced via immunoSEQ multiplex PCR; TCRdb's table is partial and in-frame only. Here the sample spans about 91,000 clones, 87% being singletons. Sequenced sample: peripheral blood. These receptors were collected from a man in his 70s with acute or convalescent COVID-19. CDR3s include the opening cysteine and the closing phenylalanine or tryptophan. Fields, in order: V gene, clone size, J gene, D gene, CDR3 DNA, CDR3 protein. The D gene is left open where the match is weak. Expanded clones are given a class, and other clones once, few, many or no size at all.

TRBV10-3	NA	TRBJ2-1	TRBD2	TGTGCCATCAGTGGGTTAGCGGGGGGGCGTAATGAGCAGTTCTTC	CAISGLAGGRNEQFF
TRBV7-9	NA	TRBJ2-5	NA	TGTGCCAGCAGCCTCGGACGGATAGCGACGAAAGAGACCCAGTACTTC	CASSLGRIATKETQYF
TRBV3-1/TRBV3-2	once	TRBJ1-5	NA	TGTGCCAGCAGCCAAGGCCAGGGTCAGCCCCAGCATTTT	CASSQGQGQPQHF
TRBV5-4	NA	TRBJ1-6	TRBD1	TGTGCCAGCAGCTTTGGGACAGTGGGTGGTAATTCACCCCTCCACTTT	CASSFGTVGGNSPLHF
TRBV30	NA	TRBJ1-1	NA	TGTGCCTGGAGTGTAATCCCAGGGAACACTGAAGCTTTCTTT	CAWSVIPGNTEAFF
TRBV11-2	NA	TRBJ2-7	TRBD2	TGTGCCAGCAGCTCTAGACTAGCGGGACTCTACGAGCAGTACTTC	CASSSRLAGLYEQYF
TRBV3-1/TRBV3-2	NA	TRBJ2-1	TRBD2	TGTGCCAGCAGCCAAGATGGGGGGGGAGTATACAATGAGCAGTTCTTC	CASSQDGGGVYNEQFF
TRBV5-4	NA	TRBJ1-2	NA	TGTGCCAGCAGCTTGGGGCAACAACAGAGAAGCTATGGCTACACCTTC	CASSLGQQQRSYGYTF
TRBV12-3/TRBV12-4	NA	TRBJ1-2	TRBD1	TGTGCCAGCAGTGGTACCGGGACAGGGGGCTACACCTTC	CASSGTGTGGYTF
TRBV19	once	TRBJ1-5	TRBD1	TGTGCCAGTAGCCTATCCACAGGGGGCAAAAATCAGCCCCAGCATTTT	CASSLSTGGKNQPQHF
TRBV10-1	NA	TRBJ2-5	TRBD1	TGCGCCAGCAGCCGGGACAGCCAAGAGACCCAGTACTTC	CASSRDSQETQYF